This is a list of T cell receptor beta chains from one sample in a study of CD8 T cells in ankylosing spondylitis. MiXCR was run by TCRdb on the 5' RACE reads, yielding one entry per CDR3 protein. Of about 130,000 distinct CDR3 sequences in the sample, 6% to 8.5% were seen once. The sample taken for sequencing was blood, either unsorted or a sorted T cell fraction (not recorded which). These receptors originate from a female donor with ankylosing spondylitis or in good health (not recorded which). CDR3s include the opening cysteine and the closing phenylalanine or tryptophan. Fields, in order: clone size, J gene, V gene, D gene, CDR3 DNA, CDR3 protein. The D gene is left open where the match is weak. The listing skips clone size in some rows; elsewhere it reads once, few, many or a size class.

many | TRBJ1-1 | TRBV20-1 | NA | TGCAGTGCCAAGCTGGGGGGAAGCGAAGCTTTCTTT | CSAKLGGSEAFF
many | TRBJ2-7 | TRBV14 | TRBD1 | TGTGCCAGCAGCACTTACAGGGGGGCGGACTACGAGCAGTACTTC | CASSTYRGADYEQYF
many | TRBJ1-1 | TRBV5-1 | NA | TGCGCCAGCAGCTGGGGAGGGGCAGGCACTGAAGCTTTCTTT | CASSWGGAGTEAFF
few | TRBJ1-1 | TRBV7-9 | NA | TGTGCCAGCAGCTTAGCCGGGGTCAGGGGCCCTTCGAACACTGAAGCTTTCTTT | CASSLAGVRGPSNTEAFF
many | TRBJ2-2 | TRBV30 | NA | TGTGCCTGGAGTAAGGGGAGACAGAGTGGGATCATCGGGGAGCTGTTTTTT | CAWSKGRQSGIIGELFF
many | TRBJ2-7 | TRBV10-3 | TRBD2 | TGTGCCATCAAAACTAGCGGAGAGAGGTACGAGCAGTACTTC | CAIKTSGERYEQYF
few | TRBJ1-5 | TRBV6-1 | NA | TGTGCCAGCAGTCCTGTCCTCGATAGCAATCAGCCCCAGCATTTT | CASSPVLDSNQPQHF
many | TRBJ1-6 | TRBV4-2 | TRBD1 | TGTGCCAGCAGCCAAGCCAAGGGGGCAGGTAATTCACCCCTCCACTTT | CASSQAKGAGNSPLHF
few | TRBJ1-5 | TRBV7-2 | NA | TGTGCCAGCAGCCACGCCAAAGGCAATCAGCCCCAGCATTTT | CASSHAKGNQPQHF
many | TRBJ2-2 | TRBV24-1 | NA | TGTGCCACCAGTGATTCCACAATCAGGGTGAGGGGCACCGGGGAGCTGTTTTTT | CATSDSTIRVRGTGELFF
many | TRBJ2-5 | TRBV5-1 | TRBD2 | TGCGCCAGCAGCCCAAAGCGGGGGCAAGAGACCCAGTACTTC | CASSPKRGQETQYF
few | TRBJ1-4 | TRBV9 | NA | TGTGCCAGCAGCGACGCTGGGACGGATGAAAAACTGTTTTTT | CASSDAGTDEKLFF
many | TRBJ1-1 | TRBV20-1 | TRBD1 | TGCAGTGCTAGTCCCGGGACAGGGGAGGGCACTGAAGCTTTCTTT | CSASPGTGEGTEAFF
many | TRBJ2-5 | TRBV28 | TRBD1 | TGTGCCAGCAGTTCGACGGGACAGAGGGAGACCCAGTACTTC | CASSSTGQRETQYF
many | TRBJ1-6 | TRBV2 | NA | TGTGCCAGCAGTGAACTGCTAGATTCTAGTTCACCCCTCCACTTT | CASSELLDSSSPLHF
few | TRBJ2-1 | TRBV7-2 | TRBD2 | TGTGCCAGCAGCTTACAGCGGGGGGAGTACAATGAGCAGTTCTTC | CASSLQRGEYNEQFF
many | TRBJ1-2 | TRBV20-1 | NA | TGCAGTGCTAGAGCCTCAGGGGCCGAAGGCTACACCTTC | CSARASGAEGYTF
NA | TRBJ1-4 | TRBV10-3 | TRBD1 | TGTGCCATCAGCGCCGGGGCGGCGGGACAGGGACGTGAAAAACTGTTTTTT | CAISAGAAGQGREKLFF
many | TRBJ2-1 | TRBV12-3/TRBV12-4 | NA | TGTGCCAGCAGCCCACGAATCGGGGAGCAGTTCTTC | CASSPRIGEQFF
many | TRBJ1-1 | TRBV20-1 | TRBD1 | TGCAGTGCTAAGGACAGGGGCAGGACTGAAGCTTTCTTT | CSAKDRGRTEAFF
many | TRBJ2-1 | TRBV5-6 | NA | TGTGCCAGCACCCGGGAATACAATGAGCAGTTCTTC | CASTREYNEQFF
many | TRBJ1-2 | TRBV15 | TRBD1 | TGTGCCACCAGCCGAACCGGGACAGCTGGAGGCTACACCTTC | CATSRTGTAGGYTF
many | TRBJ2-3 | TRBV5-1 | TRBD2 | TGCGCCAGCAGTCCCTCGGGGAGCGGGGGTACGGATACGCAGTATTTT | CASSPSGSGGTDTQYF